A selection of T cell receptor beta chains follows, all from one sample in a study of blood T cells in healthy people across ages. A single record per CDR3 protein comes from TCRdb applying MiXCR to the 5' RACE reads. The data contain around 650,000 distinct CDR3 sequences, roughly 32% of them seen just once; the ten biggest clones take up 15% to 19%. Sequencing input: blood. Receptors originate from an elderly woman in good health. Both conserved end residues are part of each CDR3. A D gene is named only where the DNA matches it firmly. A row's size may be missing; if present it is once, few, many or a size class.

TRBV7-2	NA	many	TRBJ1-5	TGTGCCAGCAGCTCCCAGGATCAGCCCCAGCATTTT	CASSSQDQPQHF
TRBV6-5	NA	many	TRBJ2-1	TGTGCCAGCAGTTACAGCGGAGGGAAAGAGTTCTTC	CASSYSGGKEFF
TRBV28	TRBD1	NA	TRBJ1-5	TGTGCCAGCAGCTTTACCCGACAGGGGAGCAATCAGCCCCAGCATTTT	CASSFTRQGSNQPQHF
TRBV5-1	TRBD2	NA	TRBJ2-1	TGCGCCAGCAGCCCGTGGTCCGCTAGCGGGGGCAGCTCCTACAATGAGCAGTTCTTC	CASSPWSASGGSSYNEQFF
TRBV7-9	NA	NA	TRBJ1-1	TGTGCCAGCAGCTTAGTCGCAGGGTACACTGAAGCTTTCTTT	CASSLVAGYTEAFF
TRBV7-2	TRBD1	many	TRBJ2-6	TGTGCCAGCAGTCGAGGGACAGCCGTCCCCTCTGGGGCCAACGTCCTGACTTTC	CASSRGTAVPSGANVLTF
TRBV15	TRBD2	NA	TRBJ2-1	TGTGCCACCAGCAGGGGCGGGGGGGTTGACAATGAGCAGTTCTTC	CATSRGGGVDNEQFF
TRBV30	TRBD1	many	TRBJ2-1	TGTGCCTGGAGTGCCCGGGGACAGGGAAAGGAGCAGTTCTTC	CAWSARGQGKEQFF
TRBV5-1	NA	many	TRBJ1-2	TGCGCCAGCAGCTTGAAGGGGGACTATGGCTACACCTTC	CASSLKGDYGYTF
TRBV28	NA	many	TRBJ1-4	TGTGCCAGCAGTCCCCGGGGCGGAAAACTGTTTTTT	CASSPRGGKLFF
TRBV4-3	NA	NA	TRBJ1-4	TGCGCCAGCAGCCAAGATTGGGGAACTAATGAAAAACTGTTTTTT	CASSQDWGTNEKLFF
TRBV5-1	NA	many	TRBJ2-5	TGCGCCAGCAGCTTGTGGCCGGGGGAGACCCAGTACTTC	CASSLWPGETQYF
TRBV15	NA	many	TRBJ1-2	TGTGCCACCAGCAGAGCCAGGGCTGGGGGCTACACCTTC	CATSRARAGGYTF
TRBV7-3	TRBD2	many	TRBJ2-7	TGTGCCAGCAGCTTAGCGGGATTTGGTTTGACTAGCGGGGGGCGCTTGCCCTACGAGCAGTACTTC	CASSLAGFGLTSGGRLPYEQYF